This TCR beta chain was sequenced during a study of blood T cell repertoires in COVID-19 (dated by TCRdb to 2018 to 2021). About the study as a whole: The collaborator samples originated in the United States, Italy and Spain and spanned the acute and convalescent phases of COVID-19. The material from the prospective study consisted of cDNA or gDNA derived from T cells, B-cell-depleted T cells, or PBMCs. The dataset comprised deeply sampled blood TCRbeta repertoires from subjects exposed to, actively infected with, or recovered from COVID-19. The repertoires were released in a freely available public database meant as a resource for research on the immune response to SARS-CoV-2. Samples came from the ongoing ImmuneRACE study (first 160 participants) plus 1,254 subjects from 6 global collaborators. The sample metadata nearly always contained a de-identified subject ID, COVID-19 status, age in years and sex. Where HLA class I and class II types were available, the types were taken from metadata supplied by the sample provider, not from assay-based typing. Study-wide conclusions, independent of this receptor: The amount of clinical and demographic metadata varied by source and participant and was provided uncurated.

TCRbeta CDR3 regions were amplified from genomic DNA by means of the immunoSEQ Assay, a bias-controlled multiplex PCR. Processing in the source paper ran as follows. Within the assay, amplification of reference gene primers was used to estimate how many nucleated cells each sample contained. To quantify the absolute abundance of each unique TCRbeta CDR3 rearrangement, sequence reads were collapsed and filtered. For each sample, productive Simpson clonality was calculated as the square root of Simpson's diversity index over productive rearrangements. TCRdb took this table from immuneACCESS and kept in-frame rearrangements with V and J called. Such tables lack part of the clones; where checked against another copy, unresolved V genes explain under half of the gap, and the rest is unexplained. The V and J calls and clone size are taken from that table; D and trimming were inferred from the DNA. The sample table records approximately 150,000 clones; 80% to 90% of these occur just once. The ten largest clones capture 2.5% to 4% of the sample.

This clone was found a few times. Its antigen is not yet known. Base qualities were left out, and no much larger clone turns up one base away. Whole blood was collected in K2EDTA tubes by collaborating institutions according to the institutions' own protocols. Collaborator samples were shipped for TCRbeta analysis as frozen whole blood, isolated PBMCs, or DNA extracted from either sample type. The germline V gene supplies CDR1 LGHNA and CDR2 YSLEER. Trimming at the junction amounts to 1 base on V and 6 bases on J, and the germline ends lie 12 bases apart. The CDR3, cysteine through phenylalanine, is 15 amino acids long. The read is trimmed to its CDR3 DNA, 45 bases read in frame from base 1.

This sequence uses TRBV4-3 and TRBJ1-4; too little of a D gene remains to name it. The origin of this receptor is a man between 65 and 80 years old with acute or convalescent COVID-19. Source material: peripheral blood. The CDR3 reads as follows: CASSQVGLRDEKLFF. The nucleotide sequence is TGCGCCAGCAGCCAAGTAGGGCTGAGGGATGAAAAACTGTTTTTT.